The sequence of this T cell receptor beta chain was determined in a study of blood T cells in healthy people across ages. Overall study context: With template switching, about one barcoded beta molecule was captured per two T cells.

It was with a sample-barcoded 5' primer and a J-beta primer mix that a second PCR of about 6 to 12 cycles was run. The template-switch adaptor, which had 12 random nucleotides, put a tag on each cDNA molecule. TCRdb recomputed calls from the 5' RACE reads with MiXCR, one row per CDR3 protein. Of roughly 1,000,000 distinct CDR3 sequences in the sample, roughly 24% were seen once. In addition, the sample was reused for a study of T cells of mothers and their children. That source adds: In the second PCR, M1S primer introduced barcodes and 2-4 random bases. The yield was over 8 million TCR beta CDR3 reads from each mother and approximately 3.1 million from each child.

Sequences were obtained from blood. This clonotype was obtained from a girl aged 2-10 years in good health.

The DNA for the CDR3 is TGTGCCAGCAGTTTGGCCAGGGTTGTACGGGAGCAGTACTTC. Protein product: CASSLARVVREQYF. The chain is built from TRBV28 and TRBJ2-7; weak D call: TRBD1 (5 bases). With 3 bases removed from V and 7 bases from J, the gap between germline ends came to 16 bases. The germline V gene has CDR1 MDHEN and CDR2 SYDVKM. The CDR3 runs 14 residues. The full variable domain, in which reference TRBV28 and TRBJ2-7 provide the parts outside the CDR3, is DVKVTQSSRYLVKRTGEKVFLECVQDMDHENMFWYRQDPGLGLRLIYFSYDVKMKEKGDIPEGYSVSREKKERFSLILESASTNQTSMYLCASSLARVVREQYFGPGTRLTVT.